This TCR beta chain was profiled in a study of T cell responses to AZD1222 COVID-19 vaccine. Note on this clone: Its antigen is currently unknown.

Here immunoSEQ multiplex PCR was the method, and the copy in TCRdb shows in-frame clones only, minus some. The sample consists of about 120,000 clones, around 88% of them appearing once. The J segment lost 4 bases and the V segment lost 2 bases, leaving 4 bases of the junction unmatched. This CDR3 comprises 16 residues. Germline values: CDR1 SGHTA, CDR2 FQGNSA. Regarding the study as a whole: Recipients of two AZD1222 doses showed rising Spike-specific TCR breadth and depth. Baseline antibody screening turned up just a handful of seropositive AZD1222 recipients. Targets within unmutated variant regions were reportedly found for nearly half of spike-specific TCRs.

The source is an adult who received the AZD1222 COVID-19 vaccine. The sequencing here drew on peripheral blood, taken 28 days after the second AZD1222 dose. The chain has TRBV7-2 and TRBJ2-2, with 10 bases identical to TRBD2. CDR3 amino acids: CASSLQRGGGTGELFF. The CDR3 DNA is TGTGCCAGCAGCTTACAGCGGGGGGGTGGCACCGGGGAGCTGTTTTTT. The entire variable domain, with the rest obtained from reference TRBV7-2 and TRBJ2-2, is as follows: GAGVSQSPSNKVTEKGKDVELRCDPISGHTALYWYRQSLGQGLEFLIYFQGNSAPDKSGLPSDRFSAERTGGSVSTLTIQRTQQEDSAVYLCASSLQRGGGTGELFFGEGSRLTVL.